This T cell receptor beta chain was identified in a study of shared clonotypes between healthy human individuals. The table came from immunoSEQ multiplex PCR; TCRdb's copy has only in-frame clones and leaves some out. The sample shows approximately 110,000 clones, roughly 66% of them seen only once. The J segment lost 5 bases and the V segment lost 4 bases, leaving 15 bases of the junction unmatched. The germline V gene encodes CDR1 MGHRA and CDR2 YSYEKL. CDR3 length equals 19 residues. The sequenced material came from memory CD8+ T cells sorted from blood. Stated subset: CD45RO+ cells pooled with CCR7-negative TemRA cells. The sequence came from a woman aged 25 to 39 in good health. The V and J genes are TRBV4-1 and TRBJ2-2; 11 nucleotides agree with TRBD2. CDR3 nucleotides: TGCGCCAGCAGCCTAAGATTAGCGCTAGCGGGAGGCAGGACCGGGGAGCTGTTTTTT. Its translation: CASSLRLALAGGRTGELFF.